This TCR beta chain was sequenced during a study of Ad26.COV2.S vaccination and SARS-CoV-2 variants. Study-wide results and limits: Responses of spike-specific T cells (both CD8+ and CD4+) reportedly showed substantial breadth after vaccination.

The CDR3 spans 15 residues. J was trimmed by 8 bases and V by 0 bases; bases with no gene match: 7. Germline CDR1 SGDLS, CDR2 YYNGEE. The data were produced by immunoSEQ multiplex PCR, yet TCRdb's version contains in-frame clones alone and is incomplete. The table records roughly 320,000 clones, around 84% of them present only once. About this clone itself: Its specificity is unknown.

Stated treatment: around 19 received Ad26.COV2.S at low or high dose, single or two shots; several received placebo; per-sample allocation not given. All samples were drawn on day 63, counting from the first vaccine or placebo injection. This TCR was recovered from a person between 18 and 65 years old who received the Ad26.COV2.S COVID-19 vaccine or a placebo. The input for sequencing was peripheral blood, taken in a trial of Ad26.COV2.S vaccine versus placebo. J is TRBJ1-2 and V is TRBV9; TRBD1 matches at 10 bases. The CDR3 DNA sequence: TGTGCCAGCAGCGTAGGACAGGGGGCAATGCGCGGCTACACCTTC. This encodes CASSVGQGAMRGYTF.